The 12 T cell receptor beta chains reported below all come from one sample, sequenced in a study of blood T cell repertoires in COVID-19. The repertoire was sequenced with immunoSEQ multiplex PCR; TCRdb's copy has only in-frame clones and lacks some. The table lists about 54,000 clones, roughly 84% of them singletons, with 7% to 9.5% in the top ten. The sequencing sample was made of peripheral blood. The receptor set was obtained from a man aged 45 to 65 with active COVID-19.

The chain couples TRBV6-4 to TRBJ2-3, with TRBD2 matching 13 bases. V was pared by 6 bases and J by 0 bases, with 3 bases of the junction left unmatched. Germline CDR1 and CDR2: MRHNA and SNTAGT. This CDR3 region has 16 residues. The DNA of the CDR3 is TGTGCCAGCAGACAGACTAGCGGGAGGAGCACAGATACGCAGTATTTT. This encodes CASRQTSGRSTDTQYF.

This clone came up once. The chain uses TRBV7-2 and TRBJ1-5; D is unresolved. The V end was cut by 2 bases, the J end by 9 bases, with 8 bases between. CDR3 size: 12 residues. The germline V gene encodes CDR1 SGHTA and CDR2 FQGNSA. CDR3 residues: CASSLSGGPQHF. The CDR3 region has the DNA TGTGCCAGCAGCTTAAGCGGTGGGCCCCAGCATTTT.

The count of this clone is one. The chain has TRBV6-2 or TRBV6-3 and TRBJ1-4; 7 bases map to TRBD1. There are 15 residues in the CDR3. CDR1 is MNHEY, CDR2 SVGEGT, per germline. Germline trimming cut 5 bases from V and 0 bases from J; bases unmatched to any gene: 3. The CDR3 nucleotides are TGTGCCAGCAGTCGGGACAGCGCAACTAATGAAAAACTGTTTTTT. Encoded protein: CASSRDSATNEKLFF.

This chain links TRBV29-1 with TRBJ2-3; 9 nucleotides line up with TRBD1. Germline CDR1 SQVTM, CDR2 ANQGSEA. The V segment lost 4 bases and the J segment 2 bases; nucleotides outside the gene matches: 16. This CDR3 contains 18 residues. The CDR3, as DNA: TGCAGCGTTGTAGGTGATTATACGGGACAGGGAACCACAGATACGCAGTATTTT. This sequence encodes CSVVGDYTGQGTTDTQYF.

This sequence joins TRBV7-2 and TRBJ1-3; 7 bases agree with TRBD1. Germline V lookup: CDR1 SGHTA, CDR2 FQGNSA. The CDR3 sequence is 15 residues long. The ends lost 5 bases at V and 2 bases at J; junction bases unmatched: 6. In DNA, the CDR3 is TGTGCCAGCAGCCCGTACAGGGGAGCTGGAAACACCATATATTTT. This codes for CASSPYRGAGNTIYF.

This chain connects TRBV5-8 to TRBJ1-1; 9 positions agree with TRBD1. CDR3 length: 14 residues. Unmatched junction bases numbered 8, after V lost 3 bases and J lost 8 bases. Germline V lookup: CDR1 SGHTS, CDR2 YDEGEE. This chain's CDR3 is CASSSRDRVVEAFF. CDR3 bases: TGTGCCAGCAGCTCCCGGGACAGGGTTGTAGAAGCTTTCTTT.

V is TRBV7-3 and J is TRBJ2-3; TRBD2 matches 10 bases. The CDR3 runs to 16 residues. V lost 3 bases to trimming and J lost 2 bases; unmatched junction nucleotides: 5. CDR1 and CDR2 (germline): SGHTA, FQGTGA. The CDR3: CASSFWTSGPTDTQYF. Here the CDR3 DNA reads TGTGCCAGCAGCTTTTGGACTAGCGGACCCACAGATACGCAGTATTTT.

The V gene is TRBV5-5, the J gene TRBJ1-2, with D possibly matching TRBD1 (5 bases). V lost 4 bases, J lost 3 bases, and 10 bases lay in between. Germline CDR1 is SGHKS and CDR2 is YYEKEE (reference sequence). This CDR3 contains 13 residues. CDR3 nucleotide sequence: TGTGCCAGCAGCCCCCAGGGTGACTATGGCTACACCTTC. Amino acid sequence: CASSPQGDYGYTF.

CDR3 residues: CASSLGDNHQPQHF. DNA of the CDR3: TGTGCCAGCAGCTTGGGGGACAACCATCAGCCCCAGCATTTT. The chain recombines TRBV5-5 with TRBJ1-5; perhaps TRBD1 as D (6 bases). The V end was cut by 0 bases, the J end by 5 bases, with 9 bases between. CDR3 length: 14 amino acids. The V gene's germline CDR1 is SGHKS and CDR2 YYEKEE (reference sequence).

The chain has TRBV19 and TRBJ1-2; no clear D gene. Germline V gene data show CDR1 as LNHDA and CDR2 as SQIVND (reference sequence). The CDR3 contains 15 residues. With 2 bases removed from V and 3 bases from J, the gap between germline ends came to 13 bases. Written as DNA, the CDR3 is TGTGCCAGTAGTATATATAGCCCCAACGACTATGGCTACACCTTC. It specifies CASSIYSPNDYGYTF.

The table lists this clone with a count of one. The CDR3 DNA sequence: TGTGCCTGGAGTGTCCGGAGTGGCTACACCTTC. It codes for CAWSVRSGYTF. This rearrangement joins TRBV30 to TRBJ1-2; D remains unclear. Trimming cost V 0 bases and J 7 bases, with 6 bases left between them. The length of the CDR3 is 11 residues. CDR1 is GTSNPN and CDR2 is SVGIG in the germline V gene (reference sequence).

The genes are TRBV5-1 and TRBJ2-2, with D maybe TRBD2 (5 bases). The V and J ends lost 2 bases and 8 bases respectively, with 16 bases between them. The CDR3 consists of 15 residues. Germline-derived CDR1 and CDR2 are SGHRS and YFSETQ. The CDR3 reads CASSLLGIVSGELFF. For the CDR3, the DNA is TGCGCCAGCAGCTTACTAGGAATTGTGTCGGGGGAGCTGTTTTTT.